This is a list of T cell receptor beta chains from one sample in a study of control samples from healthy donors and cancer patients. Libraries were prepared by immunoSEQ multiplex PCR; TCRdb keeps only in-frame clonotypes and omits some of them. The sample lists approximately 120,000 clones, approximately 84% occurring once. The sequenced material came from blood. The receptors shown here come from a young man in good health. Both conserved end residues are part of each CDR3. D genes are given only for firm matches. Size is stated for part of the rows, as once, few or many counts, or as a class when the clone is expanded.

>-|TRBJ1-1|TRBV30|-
TGTGCCTGGAGTGTACGAGGGAGGACTGAAGCTTTCTTT
CAWSVRGRTEAFF
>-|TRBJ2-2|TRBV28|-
TGTGCCAGCAGTTTAGGTATCACCTGGGAGCTGTTTTTT
CASSLGITWELFF
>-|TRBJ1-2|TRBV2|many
TGTGCCAGCAGGAGGGAGAACTATGGCTACACCTTC
CASRRENYGYTF
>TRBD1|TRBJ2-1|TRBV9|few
TGTGCCAGCAGCGCCCTACAGGGGAGTTCCTCCTACAATGAGCAGTTCTTC
CASSALQGSSSYNEQFF
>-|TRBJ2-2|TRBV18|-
TGTGCCAGCTCACACCCGGGGGACAGCTTAAACACCGGGGAGCTGTTTTTT
CASSHPGDSLNTGELFF
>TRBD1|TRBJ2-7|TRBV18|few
TGTGCCAGCTCACCACGACAGGGGGCCGACGAGCAGTACTTC
CASSPRQGADEQYF
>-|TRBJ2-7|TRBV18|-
TGTGCCAGCTCACCACCTCCGGGGGACCCTAGCCACGAGCAGTACTTC
CASSPPPGDPSHEQYF
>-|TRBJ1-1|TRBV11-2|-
TGTGCCAGCAGCATAAACCCGGACGGGAACACTGAAGCTTTCTTT
CASSINPDGNTEAFF
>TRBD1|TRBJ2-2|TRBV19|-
TGTGCCAGTAGTAGGGGGACAGGGAGCTCCGGGGAGCTGTTTTTT
CASSRGTGSSGELFF
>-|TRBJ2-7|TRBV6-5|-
TGTGCCAGCAGTAAGGCCGGGACTCTCTCCTACGAGCAGTACTTC
CASSKAGTLSYEQYF
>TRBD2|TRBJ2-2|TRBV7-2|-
TGTGCCAGCAGACGGGACTACATCGACGGGGAGCTGTTTTTT
CASRRDYIDGELFF
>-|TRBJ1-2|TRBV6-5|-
TGTGCCAGCAGTCGACAGATTTCTAACTATGGCTACACCTTC
CASSRQISNYGYTF
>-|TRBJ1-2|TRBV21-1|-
TGTGCCAGCAGCAAAGATAGGGGCAGGGGGGTACCCTCTAACTATGGCTACACCTTC
CASSKDRGRGVPSNYGYTF
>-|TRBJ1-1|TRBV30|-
TGTGCCTGGAGTGTAGAGGGGAGGAGCACTGAAGCTTTCTTT
CAWSVEGRSTEAFF
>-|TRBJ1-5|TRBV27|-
TGTGCCAGCAGTTTACCCCATTTTAATCAGCCCCAGCATTTT
CASSLPHFNQPQHF
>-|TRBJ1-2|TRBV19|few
TGTGCCAGTAGTATCCCCAGAACTGGCGACTATGGCTACACCTTC
CASSIPRTGDYGYTF
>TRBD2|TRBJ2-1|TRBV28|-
TGTGCCAGCAGTTCATTAGCGGGATTAAGCTCCTACAATGAGCAGTTCTTC
CASSSLAGLSSYNEQFF
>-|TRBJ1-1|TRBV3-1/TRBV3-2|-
TGTGCCAGCAGCCCCACCGACAGGCCGAACACTGAAGCTTTCTTT
CASSPTDRPNTEAFF
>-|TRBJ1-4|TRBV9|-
TGTGCCAGCAGCGACCCAGGGACTAATGAAAAACTGTTTTTT
CASSDPGTNEKLFF